Following are 19 T cell receptor beta chains from one sample sequenced in a study of cytotoxic CD8 clonotypes in ibrutinib-treated CLL (dated by TCRdb to 2020 to 2022). Library preparation employed the immunoSEQ multiplex PCR assay. TCRdb limited this immuneACCESS table to in-frame rearrangements with V and J called. A share of clones is missing; checked studies link under half to unresolved V genes, and the rest is unexplained. Within this sample are about 160,000 clones, with approximately 90% of them counted one time only. The ten largest clones add up to around 3.1% of the sample. In the paper's terms, the time point label means: progressive disease on ibrutinib. This sample comprised PBMCs, obtained at disease progression, from a patient treated with ibrutinib. The receptors derive from a human donor with chronic lymphocytic leukemia.

The chain carries TRBV5-4 and TRBJ2-2; 7 bases align to TRBD2. Germline CDR1 SGHNT, CDR2 YYREEE (reference sequence). This CDR3 comprises 14 residues. J lost 7 bases, V lost 4 bases, and 7 bases had no gene match. The CDR3: CASSGGGPSGELFF. CDR3 bases: TGTGCCAGCAGCGGGGGAGGGCCGAGCGGGGAGCTGTTTTTT.

Here the CDR3 DNA reads TGCAGCGCGGGAGCGGGGGGCAATCAGCCCCAGCATTTT. Encoded protein: CSAGAGGNQPQHF. The chain carries TRBV29-1 and TRBJ1-5; perhaps TRBD1 as D (5 bases). Germline V gene lookup returns CDR1 SQVTM and CDR2 ANQGSEA. V was pared by 7 bases and J by 2 bases, with 12 bases between. The CDR3 consists of 13 residues.

The V call is TRBV4-1, the J call TRBJ1-3; D perhaps matches TRBD1 (5 bases). Germline CDR1 and CDR2: MGHRA and YSYEKL. There are 15 residues in the CDR3. V was clipped by 1 base and J by 7 bases, with 14 bases between them. The CDR3 reads CASSQGYGAVNTIYF. DNA of the CDR3: TGCGCCAGCAGCCAAGGTTACGGGGCTGTGAACACCATATATTTT.

The CDR3 DNA follows: TGTGCCAGTAGTATTAGGAGTGGGGACACTGAAGCTTTCTTT. This translates into CASSIRSGDTEAFF. This chain connects TRBV19 to TRBJ1-1; the D is unclear. Germline values: CDR1 LNHDA, CDR2 SQIVND (reference sequence). The CDR3 is 14 residues long. Trimming cost V 3 bases and J 3 bases, with 11 bases left between them.

The chain employs TRBV5-1 and TRBJ2-1; D gene unclear. Germline values: CDR1 SGHRS, CDR2 YFSETQ. CDR3 length: 13 amino acids. V was shortened by 10 bases and J by 8 bases, with 19 bases between the two germline ends. Here the CDR3 DNA reads TGCGCCGCTAGTAAGTCCCCTTTTGATGAGCAGTTCTTC. This translates into CAASKSPFDEQFF.

CDR3 loop: CASSYGQNSYEQYF. In DNA, the CDR3 is TGTGCCAGCAGTTACGGACAGAACTCCTACGAGCAGTACTTC. V is TRBV6-6 and J is TRBJ2-7; maybe TRBD1 (6 bases). This CDR3 has 14 amino acids. CDR1 is MNHNY and CDR2 is SVGAGI in the germline V gene (reference sequence). V lost 2 bases, J lost 0 bases, and 8 bases lay in between.

The table lists this clone with a few counts. At one end, the junction sequence differs from germline, possibly due to a read error. J is TRBJ1-5 and V is TRBV6-5; no definite D call. The CDR3 runs 15 residues. Germline CDR1 reads MNHEY; CDR2 reads SVGAGI. In DNA, the CDR3 is TGTGCCAGCAGTGACTCCGGAAGGAGCAATCAGCCCCAGCATTTT. This gives the protein CASSDSGRSNQPQHF.

The chain employs TRBV6-5 and TRBJ2-7; 8 bases match TRBD1. Looked up from germline, CDR1 is MNHEY and CDR2 is SVGAGI. This CDR3 comprises 12 residues. Losses at the gene ends were 6 bases for V and 6 bases for J; bases not matched to a gene: 4. The CDR3 sequence: CASSRTGSEQYF. Written as DNA, the CDR3 is TGTGCCAGCAGCAGGACAGGGTCCGAGCAGTACTTC.

The count of this clone is one. The CDR3 nucleotides read TGCGCCAGCAGCGACGGGCCCATTGGCACTGAAGCTTTCTTT. Protein: CASSDGPIGTEAFF. The chain is built from TRBV5-1 and TRBJ1-1; D remains ambiguous. The V gene lost 4 bases and the J gene lost 4 bases, with 14 bases spanning the gap. CDR1 and CDR2 from the germline V gene are SGHRS and YFSETQ. The CDR3 covers 14 residues.

A single count supports this clone. V usage is TRBV19 and J usage is TRBJ1-2, with 11 bases aligning to TRBD1. Germline-derived CDR1 and CDR2 are LNHDA and SQIVND (reference sequence). V lost 9 bases and J lost 4; bases outside the gene matches: 7. This CDR3 has 14 amino acids. In nucleotides, the CDR3 is TGTGCCAGCTGGGACAGGGGGTTTGGCTATGGCTACACCTTC. Residues: CASWDRGFGYGYTF.

The V gene is TRBV11-3, the J gene TRBJ1-2, with TRBD1 identical over 8 bases. In germline, CDR1 is SGHNT, CDR2 YENEEA. Trimming took 1 base from V and 6 from J; bases not matched to a gene: 1. The CDR3 spans 13 residues. CDR3 protein: CASSLADRDGYTF. DNA of the CDR3: TGTGCCAGCAGCTTAGCGGACAGGGATGGCTACACCTTC.

The gene calls are TRBV28 and TRBJ1-2; 9 positions agree with TRBD1. CDR3 length: 16 amino acids. V trimming: 2 bases; J trimming: 4 bases; junction bases outside the gene matches: 8. Germline CDR1 MDHEN, CDR2 SYDVKM. CDR3 bases: TGTGCCAGCAGTTTAGCCTCGACAGGGGGTGTCTATGGCTACACCTTC. Translated: CASSLASTGGVYGYTF.

This chain uses TRBV27 with TRBJ2-2; a possible D gene is TRBD2 (5 bases). This CDR3 comprises 15 residues. V lost 10 bases and J 6 bases, leaving 21 bases between the germline ends. The V gene's germline CDR1 is MNHEY and CDR2 SMNVEV (reference sequence). CDR3 DNA: TGTGCCACCCCATCCGTGCAGGAGGAGCCCGGGGAGCTGTTTTTT. This codes for CATPSVQEEPGELFF.

The V and J genes are TRBV19 and TRBJ2-1, with D possibly TRBD1 on 5 matching bases. The CDR3 is 15 amino acids. CDR1 and CDR2 (germline): LNHDA, SQIVND (reference sequence). V was cut by 10 bases and J by 2 bases, with 18 bases left in between. The CDR3 DNA is TGTGCCACCAACCCAGCAGGGAACCCCTACAATGAGCAGTTCTTC. Its translation: CATNPAGNPYNEQFF.

The V gene is TRBV19, the J gene TRBJ2-1; no firm D call. V was pared by 5 bases and J by 3 bases, with 11 bases between. The CDR3 is 14 residues long. Germline V gene lookup returns CDR1 LNHDA and CDR2 SQIVND (reference sequence). The CDR3, as DNA: TGTGCCAGTAGTGCCCGTTTTGTCTACAATGAGCAGTTCTTC. It codes for CASSARFVYNEQFF.

The count of this clone is one. The chain has TRBV2 and TRBJ1-1; D not certain. Germline V lookup: CDR1 SNHLY, CDR2 FYNNEI. V lost 7 bases and J 1 base, leaving 7 bases between the germline ends. The CDR3 sequence is 12 residues long. The CDR3: CASTNPNTEAFF. DNA of the CDR3: TGTGCCAGCACAAACCCGAACACTGAAGCTTTCTTT. Together with reference TRBV2 and TRBJ1-1, the CDR3 gives the full variable domain: EPEVTQTPSHQVTQMGQEVILRCVPISNHLYFYWYRQILGQKVEFLVSFYNNEISEKSEIFDDQFSVERPDGSNFTLKIRSTKLEDSAMYFCASTNPNTEAFFGQGTRLTVV.

The chain recombines TRBV7-9 with TRBJ2-1; no firm D call. The CDR3 covers 12 residues. Germline CDR1 is SEHNR and CDR2 is FQNEAQ (reference sequence). Between the trimmed V and J ends, which lost 4 bases and 9 bases, there was a span of 10 bases. The CDR3 DNA reads as TGTGCCAGCAGCTGGTCTTGGAGTGAGCAGTTCTTC. This codes for CASSWSWSEQFF.

The chain uses TRBV27 and TRBJ2-7; TRBD1 agrees at 7 bases. Germline-derived CDR1 and CDR2 are MNHEY and SMNVEV (reference sequence). CDR3 size: 12 residues. After removal of 5 bases from V and 6 bases from J, the junction contained 4 bases not matched to a gene. The DNA of the CDR3 is TGTGCCAGCAGTCCCCAGGGGGTCGAGCAGTACTTC. It specifies CASSPQGVEQYF.

In this sample, this clone turned up many times. This chain joins TRBV6-6 and TRBJ1-5; the D is unclear. This CDR3 is 15 amino acids long. The germline V gene encodes CDR1 MNHNY and CDR2 SVGAGI (reference sequence). V was clipped by 0 bases and J by 7 bases, with 13 bases between them. The CDR3 spells CASSYSNPAGQPQHF. The CDR3 coding sequence is TGTGCCAGCAGTTACTCGAACCCGGCGGGACAGCCCCAGCATTTT.